The 26 T cell receptor beta chains below all came from one sample that was sequenced in a study of T cells after yellow fever vaccination. TCRdb analysed the 5' RACE reads with MiXCR anew, one entry per CDR3 protein. The sample has some 320,000 distinct CDR3 sequences; about 10% are singletons. The source was CD4+ T cells sorted from PBMCs, collected 5 days after the yellow fever booster vaccination. The receptor set was obtained from a man between 18 and 29 years old who received the YFV17D yellow fever vaccine.

This clonotype turned up a few times. V gene TRBV24-1 combines with J gene TRBJ2-5, with 12 bases lining up with TRBD2. CDR1 is KGHDR and CDR2 is SFDVKD in the germline V gene. The CDR3 is 17 residues long. J was trimmed by 5 bases and V by 4 bases; bases with no gene match: 10. The CDR3 sequence: CATSEGLAGSRGETQYF. The CDR3 DNA reads TGTGCCACCAGTGAAGGACTAGCGGGGTCAAGAGGGGAGACCCAGTACTTC.

The J gene is TRBJ1-2, the V gene TRBV5-4; tentative D call: TRBD1 (5 bases). V was cut by 1 base and J by 7 bases, with 8 bases left in between. Germline loops: CDR1 SGHNT, CDR2 YYREEE (reference sequence). This CDR3 is built from 12 residues. The CDR3 here is CASSLSGTGYTF. The CDR3 coding sequence is TGTGCCAGCAGCTTGTCGGGGACTGGCTACACCTTC.

The chain uses TRBV6-5 and TRBJ2-1; no reliable D call. The CDR3 is 12 amino acids. With 4 bases removed from V and 9 bases from J, the gap between germline ends came to 10 bases. The germline gives CDR1 MNHEY, CDR2 SVGAGI. In DNA form, the CDR3 reads TGTGCCAGCAGTTTGGGATTTGGTGAGCAGTTCTTC. It codes for CASSLGFGEQFF.

This clonotype has a handful of counts. The genes are TRBV4-1 and TRBJ1-5; D ambiguous. The CDR3 contains 17 residues. Germline CDR1 MGHRA, CDR2 YSYEKL. V was trimmed by 1 base and J by 0 bases, leaving 13 bases between them. CDR3 in DNA: TGCGCCAGCAGCCAAGGGCATCGGGAGACTAGCAATCAGCCCCAGCATTTT. The encoded protein is CASSQGHRETSNQPQHF.

The V and J genes are TRBV30 and TRBJ1-5; tentative D call: TRBD1 (5 bases). Looked up from germline, CDR1 is GTSNPN and CDR2 is SVGIG (reference sequence). V shed 0 bases and J shed 9 bases, with 15 bases lying between them. The CDR3 is 14 amino acids. The CDR3: CAWSVGRFGGPQHF. The CDR3 DNA sequence: TGTGCCTGGAGTGTTGGCAGGTTTGGGGGGCCCCAGCATTTT.

There are a few counts of this clonotype. The V and J genes are TRBV4-1 and TRBJ1-1; D remains ambiguous. The CDR3 loop spans 18 amino acids. Germline assignment: CDR1 MGHRA and CDR2 YSYEKL. Trimming left V 3 bases short and J 3 bases short, with 23 bases between. The CDR3 DNA reads TGCGCCAGCAGCCATGCCCCCTTGGGGTCGATGGAGGACACTGAAGCTTTCTTT. Translation gives CASSHAPLGSMEDTEAFF.

This clonotype was detected ten times or more. This rearrangement joins TRBV7-7 to TRBJ2-3; 7 positions agree with TRBD2. The V gene end was trimmed by 5 bases and the J gene end by 7 bases; junction bases not matched to a gene: 3. From germline, CDR1 is SSHAT and CDR2 FNYEAQ (reference sequence). The CDR3 loop spans 12 amino acids. This chain's CDR3 is CASSPGGYTQYF. CDR3 DNA sequence: TGTGCCAGCAGCCCGGGGGGTTATACGCAGTATTTT. The full variable domain, completed using reference TRBV7-7 and TRBJ2-3, is GAGVSQSPRYKVTKRGQDVTLRCDPISSHATLYWYQQALGQGPEFLTYFNYEAQPDKSGLPSDRFSAERPEGSISTLTIQRTEQRDSAMYRCASSPGGYTQYFGPGTRLTVL.

This sequence joins TRBV9 and TRBJ1-6; D is undetermined. CDR1 and CDR2 (germline): SGDLS, YYNGEE. The CDR3 sequence is 14 residues long. With 5 bases removed from V and 7 bases from J, the gap between germline ends came to 13 bases. As DNA, the CDR3 is TGTGCCAGCAGTGAGGGATTGTGGAATTCACCCCTCCACTTT. This gives the protein CASSEGLWNSPLHF.

The rearrangement joins TRBV18 to TRBJ1-1; D gene uncertain. Trimming removed 3 bases from V and 0 bases from J, with 5 bases in between. CDR1 KGHSH and CDR2 LQKENI come from the germline V gene. This CDR3 region has 13 residues. The CDR3 bases are TGTGCCAGCTCACCGGACGTGAACACTGAAGCTTTCTTT. It is translated as CASSPDVNTEAFF.

Remarks on this clonotype: An end of the junction differs from the germline gene, which may be a read error. The chain recombines TRBV2 with TRBJ1-1; possible D gene TRBD1, 6 bases. This CDR3 is built from 13 residues. The germline gives CDR1 SNHLY, CDR2 FYNNEI. The DNA for the CDR3 is TGTGCCCGCAGTGAAGAAGGGGGCACTGAAGCTTTCTTT. Its translation: CARSEEGGTEAFF.

A few counts support this clonotype. V usage is TRBV5-6 and J usage is TRBJ1-5; a possible D gene is TRBD1 (6 bases). The CDR3 runs to 13 residues. Germline CDR1 and CDR2: SGHDT and YYEEEE. The germline V and J ends were trimmed by 3 bases and 6 bases, with 10 bases remaining between them. CDR3 bases: TGTGCCAGCAGCTCGAACAGGGTTCAGCCCCAGCATTTT. It is translated as CASSSNRVQPQHF.

CDR3 sequence: CASSSDRANTEAFF. The DNA of the CDR3 is TGTGCCAGCAGCTCAGACAGGGCCAACACTGAAGCTTTCTTT. The V call is TRBV7-6, the J call TRBJ1-1; 7 bases fit TRBD1. Germline trimming cut 4 bases from V and 2 bases from J; bases unmatched to any gene: 4. The CDR3 sequence is 14 residues long. Germline CDR1 SGHVS, CDR2 FNYEAQ.

The V and J genes are TRBV5-4 and TRBJ2-3; possible D gene TRBD2, 5 bases. The CDR3 is 13 amino acids. Germline assignment: CDR1 SGHNT and CDR2 YYREEE (reference sequence). Trimming shortened V by 0 bases and J by 6 bases, and 8 bases separated the two germline ends. The CDR3: CASSLVGEDTQYF. As DNA, the CDR3 is TGTGCCAGCAGCTTGGTTGGGGAGGATACGCAGTATTTT.

This clonotype was counted between two and nine times. The rearrangement links TRBV28 to TRBJ1-5; D call uncertain. The length of the CDR3 is 16 residues. V lost 3 bases and J lost 7, with 19 bases in between. Germline CDR1 MDHEN, CDR2 SYDVKM. The CDR3 coding sequence is TGTGCCAGCAGTTTTTCGGCGCGGGCCAATAGACAGCCCCAGCATTTT. Protein: CASSFSARANRQPQHF. Full variable domain (missing parts from reference TRBV28 and TRBJ1-5): DVKVTQSSRYLVKRTGEKVFLECVQDMDHENMFWYRQDPGLGLRLIYFSYDVKMKEKGDIPEGYSVSREKKERFSLILESASTNQTSMYLCASSFSARANRQPQHFGDGTRLSIL.

This rearrangement joins TRBV20-1 to TRBJ1-5; D not certain. CDR1 DFQATT and CDR2 SNEGSKA come from the germline V gene (reference sequence). Trimming stripped 0 bases from V and 7 bases from J, with 19 bases between. The CDR3 is 16 amino acids. The DNA of the CDR3 is TGCAGTGCTAGAGACTTTCGGACGGACGGCAGGCAGCCCCAGCATTTT. It encodes CSARDFRTDGRQPQHF.

This clonotype was seen more than once but under ten times. The rearrangement links TRBV5-6 to TRBJ2-2, with D perhaps TRBD2 (5 bases). Germline V gives CDR1 SGHDT, CDR2 YYEEEE. Trimming removed 2 bases at V and 6 bases at J, with 20 bases between. CDR3 length: 17 residues. CDR3 DNA sequence: TGTGCCAGCAGCTTTGCAGTCCACGCGGGTGTAGCCGGGGAGCTGTTTTTT. Its translation: CASSFAVHAGVAGELFF.

V is TRBV11-2 and J is TRBJ1-6; D unresolved. Germline V gene lookup returns CDR1 SGHAT and CDR2 FQNNGV. V lost 1 base, J lost 6 bases, and 1 base lay in between. CDR3 length equals 12 residues. The DNA for the CDR3 is TGTGCCAGCAGCTTAGTTAATTCACCCCTCCACTTT. It codes for CASSLVNSPLHF.

This clonotype was recorded a few times. The V call is TRBV6-2 or TRBV6-3, the J call TRBJ2-7; 11 bases agree with TRBD2. The trim removed 6 bases at V and 6 bases at J, leaving 4 bases unmatched. The germline gives CDR1 MNHEY, CDR2 SVGEGT. There are 13 residues in the CDR3. The CDR3, as DNA: TGTGCCAGCAGGCAACTAGCGGGGGCCGAGCAGTACTTC. As protein: CASRQLAGAEQYF.

This clonotype was seen many times. J is TRBJ2-3 and V is TRBV5-1, with D maybe TRBD2 (6 bases). Germline CDR1 reads SGHRS; CDR2 reads YFSETQ. Trimming pared 3 bases from V and 0 bases from J, leaving 8 bases between. This CDR3 has 14 residues. In DNA, the CDR3 is TGCGCCAGCAGCTCGGGGGAAAGCACAGATACGCAGTATTTT. This gives the protein CASSSGESTDTQYF.

The gene calls are TRBV4-1 and TRBJ2-2; the match to TRBD2 covers 15 bases. The J segment lost 4 bases and the V segment lost 4 bases, leaving 7 bases of the junction unmatched. Germline assignment: CDR1 MGHRA and CDR2 YSYEKL. The CDR3 loop spans 18 amino acids. CDR3 protein: CASSPWTSGGAGTGELFF. The CDR3 DNA sequence: TGCGCCAGCAGCCCCTGGACTAGCGGGGGGGCAGGCACCGGGGAGCTGTTTTTT.

This chain uses TRBV3-1 with TRBJ2-3; weak D call: TRBD2 (5 bases). Trimming cost V 1 base and J 1 base, with 12 bases left between them. Germline-derived CDR1 and CDR2 are LGHDT and YNNKEL (reference sequence). There are 16 residues in the CDR3. The CDR3 DNA is TGTGCCAGCAGCCAAGGGGTTAGCGATCGCACAGATACGCAGTATTTT. This codes for CASSQGVSDRTDTQYF.

This clonotype was counted many times. The chain joins TRBV15 to TRBJ2-7, with a tentative D call TRBD1 (5 bases). Per the germline V gene, CDR1 is LNHNV and CDR2 is YYDKDF (reference sequence). CDR3 length equals 13 residues. V lost 4 bases to trimming and J lost 2 bases, with 9 bases between them. The DNA for the CDR3 is TGTGCCACCAGCACAGGGCGTACCTACGAGCAGTACTTC. This translates into CATSTGRTYEQYF.

This clonotype was detected only a few times. The chain uses TRBV7-2 and TRBJ1-6; 7 bases align to TRBD1. The V and J ends lost 5 bases and 9 bases, in that order; junction bases with no gene match: 10. The germline V gene encodes CDR1 SGHTA and CDR2 FQGNSA. The CDR3 length is 15 residues. CDR3 bases: TGTGCCAGCAGCCCTACCGGGACAGTGAGTTCACCCCTCCACTTT. Translating it yields CASSPTGTVSSPLHF.

The V and J genes are TRBV5-1 and TRBJ1-1, with TRBD1 as a possible D gene (6 bases). Germline assignment: CDR1 SGHRS and CDR2 YFSETQ. V lost 4 bases to trimming and J lost 1 base, with 11 bases between them. The CDR3 is 14 amino acids. The DNA of the CDR3 is TGCGCCAGCAGCACGCCGACAGGGAACACTGAAGCTTTCTTT. This sequence encodes CASSTPTGNTEAFF.

This clonotype showed up just a few times. The genes are TRBV12-5 and TRBJ1-1; D may be TRBD1 (5 bases). Trimming pared 0 bases from V and 5 bases from J, leaving 13 bases between. The CDR3 loop spans 15 amino acids. Germline values: CDR1 LGHNT, CDR2 FRNRAP. CDR3 sequence (DNA): TGTGCTAGTGGTTTGGTACTTGGGGGGACTACTGAAGCTTTCTTT. It specifies CASGLVLGGTTEAFF. The complete variable domain, with remaining parts taken from reference TRBV12-5 and TRBJ1-1, reads DARVTQTPRHKVTEMGQEVTMRCQPILGHNTVFWYRQTMMQGLELLAYFRNRAPLDDSGMPKDRFSAEMPDATLATLKIQPSEPRDSAVYFCASGLVLGGTTEAFFGQGTRLTVV.

This clonotype has a count of ten or more. The CDR3 loop is CSASSLQDSMRYTF. CDR3 nucleotides: TGCAGTGCTAGTAGTCTACAGGATTCTATGCGCTACACCTTC. V is TRBV20-1 and J is TRBJ1-2, with D possibly TRBD1 on 5 matching bases. Trimming cost V 3 bases and J 9 bases, with 20 bases left between them. This CDR3 is 14 amino acids long. Germline-derived CDR1 and CDR2 are DFQATT and SNEGSKA (reference sequence).